The T cell receptor beta chain under discussion was sequenced for a study of blood T cell repertoires in COVID-19. Study as a whole: COVID-19 samples from acute and convalescent phases originated in the United States, Italy and Spain. In each case, the material was cDNA or gDNA derived from T cells, B-cell-depleted T cells, or PBMCs.

The germline V gene has CDR1 SNHLY and CDR2 FYNNEI. There are 17 residues in the CDR3. V lost 1 base to trimming and J lost 8 bases; unmatched junction nucleotides: 12. Original handling: The authors estimated nucleated cell counts from reference gene primer amplification. Produced via immunoSEQ multiplex PCR; TCRdb's table is partial and in-frame only. V and J calls and clone size follow that table, whereas D and trimming were derived from the DNA. The data contain about 330,000 clones, around 83% of them singletons. This chain connects TRBV2 to TRBJ2-1; 9 bases align to TRBD2. Sequencing was carried out using peripheral blood. The TCR originated in a woman aged 50 to 65 with acute or convalescent COVID-19. The CDR3 here is CASSEESGRYPGDEQFF. The CDR3 region has the DNA TGTGCCAGCAGTGAAGAAAGCGGGAGGTACCCTGGGGATGAGCAGTTCTTC.